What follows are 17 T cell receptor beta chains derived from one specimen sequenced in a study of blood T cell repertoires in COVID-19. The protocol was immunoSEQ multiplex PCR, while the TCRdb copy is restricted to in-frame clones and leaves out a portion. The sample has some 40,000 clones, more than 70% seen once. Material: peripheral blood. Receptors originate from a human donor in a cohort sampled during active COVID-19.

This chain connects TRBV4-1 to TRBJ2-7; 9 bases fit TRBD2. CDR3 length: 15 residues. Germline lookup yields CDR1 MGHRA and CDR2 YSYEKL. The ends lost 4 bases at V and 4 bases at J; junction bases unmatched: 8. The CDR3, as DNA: TGCGCCAGCAGCCCGTTAGGGACTAGCTTGTACGAGCAGTACTTC. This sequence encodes CASSPLGTSLYEQYF.

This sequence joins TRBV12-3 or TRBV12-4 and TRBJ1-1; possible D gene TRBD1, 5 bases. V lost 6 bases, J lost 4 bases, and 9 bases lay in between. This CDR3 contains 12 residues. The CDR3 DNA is TGTGCCAGCAGGACCGGGGGCACTGAAGCTTTCTTT. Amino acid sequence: CASRTGGTEAFF.

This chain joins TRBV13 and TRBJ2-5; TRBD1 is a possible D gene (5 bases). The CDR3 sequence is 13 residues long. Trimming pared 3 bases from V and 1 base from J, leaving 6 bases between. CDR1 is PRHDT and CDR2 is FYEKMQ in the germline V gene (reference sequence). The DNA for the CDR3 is TGTGCCAGCAGCTTGGGGCTCCAAGAGACCCAGTACTTC. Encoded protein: CASSLGLQETQYF.

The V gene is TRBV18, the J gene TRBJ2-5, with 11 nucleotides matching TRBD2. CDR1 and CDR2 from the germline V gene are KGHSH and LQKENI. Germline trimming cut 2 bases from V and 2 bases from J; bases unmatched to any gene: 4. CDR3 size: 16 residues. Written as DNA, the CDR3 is TGTGCCAGCTCACCAGGGACTAGCGGAGGACAAGAGACCCAGTACTTC. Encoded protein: CASSPGTSGGQETQYF.

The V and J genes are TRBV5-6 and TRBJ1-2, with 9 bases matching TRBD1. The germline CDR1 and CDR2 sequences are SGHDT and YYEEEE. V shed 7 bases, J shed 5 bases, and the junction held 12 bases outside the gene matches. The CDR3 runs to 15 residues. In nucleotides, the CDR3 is TGTGCCAGCCATCTGGGGGACAGGGAAATTTATGGCTACACCTTC. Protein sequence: CASHLGDREIYGYTF.

The CDR3 DNA reads TGTGCCAGCAGCCAAGTATTGGGGACTAGCGACTCACCTCAAGTCTACGAGCAGTACTTC. Translation: CASSQVLGTSDSPQVYEQYF. The chain carries TRBV3-1 (or the pseudogene TRBV3-2) and TRBJ2-7, with TRBD2 identical over 10 bases. Germline CDR1 reads LGHDT; CDR2 reads YNNKEL (reference sequence). The CDR3 covers 20 residues. The junction had 18 bases not matched to a gene; V was cut back by 1 base and J by 3 bases.

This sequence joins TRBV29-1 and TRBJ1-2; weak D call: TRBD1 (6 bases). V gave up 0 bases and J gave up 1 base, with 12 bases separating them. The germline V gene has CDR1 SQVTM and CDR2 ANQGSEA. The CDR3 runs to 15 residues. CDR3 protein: CSVEDNRVVNYGYTF. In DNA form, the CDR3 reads TGCAGCGTTGAAGATAACAGGGTGGTTAACTATGGCTACACCTTC. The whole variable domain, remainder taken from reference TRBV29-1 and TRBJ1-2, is SAVISQKPSRDICQRGTSLTIQCQVDSQVTMMFWYRQQPGQSLTLIATANQGSEATYESGFVIDKFPISRPNLTFSTLTVSNMSPEDSSIYLCSVEDNRVVNYGYTFGSGTRLTVV.

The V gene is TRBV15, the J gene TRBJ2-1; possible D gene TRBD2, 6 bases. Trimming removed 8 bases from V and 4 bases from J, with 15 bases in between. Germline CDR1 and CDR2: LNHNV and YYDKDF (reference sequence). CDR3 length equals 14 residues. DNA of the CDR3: TGTGCCACCCAGACCCGGGCGGGGTACAATGAGCAGTTCTTC. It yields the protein CATQTRAGYNEQFF.

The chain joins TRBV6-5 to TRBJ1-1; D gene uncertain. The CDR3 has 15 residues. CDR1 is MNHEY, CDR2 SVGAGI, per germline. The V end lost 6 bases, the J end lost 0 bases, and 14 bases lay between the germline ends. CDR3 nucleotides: TGTGCCAGCAGCCTCGCGGGTGGAGTGAACACTGAAGCTTTCTTT. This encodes CASSLAGGVNTEAFF.

The CDR3 sequence is CASRAGQEKLFF. In DNA, the CDR3 is TGTGCCAGCAGAGCAGGGCAGGAAAAACTGTTTTTT. The genes are TRBV12-3 or TRBV12-4 and TRBJ1-4; possibly TRBD1 for D (5 bases). This CDR3 spans 12 amino acids. Trimming left V 6 bases short and J 8 bases short, with 10 bases between.

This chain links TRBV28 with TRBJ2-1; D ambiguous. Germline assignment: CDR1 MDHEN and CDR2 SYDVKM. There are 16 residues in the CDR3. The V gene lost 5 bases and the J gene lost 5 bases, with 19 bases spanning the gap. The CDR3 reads CASSPSGQIMDNEQFF. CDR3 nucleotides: TGTGCCAGCAGTCCGAGTGGGCAAATCATGGACAATGAGCAGTTCTTC.

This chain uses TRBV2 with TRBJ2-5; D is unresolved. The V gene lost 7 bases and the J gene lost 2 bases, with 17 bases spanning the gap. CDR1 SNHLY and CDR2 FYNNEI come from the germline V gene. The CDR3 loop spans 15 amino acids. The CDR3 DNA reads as TGTGCCAGCATGTTTTCTAGTAGGCCGCAAGAGACCCAGTACTTC. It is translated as CASMFSSRPQETQYF.

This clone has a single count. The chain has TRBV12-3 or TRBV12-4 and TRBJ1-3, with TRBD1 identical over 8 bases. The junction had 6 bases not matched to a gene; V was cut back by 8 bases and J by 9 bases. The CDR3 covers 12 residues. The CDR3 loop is CASYNTGGTIYF. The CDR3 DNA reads TGTGCCAGCTATAACACAGGGGGCACCATATATTTT.

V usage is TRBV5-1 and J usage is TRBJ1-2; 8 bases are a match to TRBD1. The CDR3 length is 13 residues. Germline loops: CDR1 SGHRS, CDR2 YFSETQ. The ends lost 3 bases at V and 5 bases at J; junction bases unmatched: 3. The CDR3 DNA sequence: TGCGCCAGCAGCTCGGGACAGGTTTATGGCTACACCTTC. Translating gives CASSSGQVYGYTF.

The CDR3 region has the DNA TGCGCCAGCTCCTCAGGGGCTGGAAACACCATATATTTT. This translates into CASSSGAGNTIYF. The chain couples TRBV5-1 to TRBJ1-3; D is possibly TRBD1 (6 bases). This CDR3 is built from 13 residues. The V and J ends lost 7 bases and 2 bases respectively, with 10 bases between them. The germline V gene has CDR1 SGHRS and CDR2 YFSETQ.

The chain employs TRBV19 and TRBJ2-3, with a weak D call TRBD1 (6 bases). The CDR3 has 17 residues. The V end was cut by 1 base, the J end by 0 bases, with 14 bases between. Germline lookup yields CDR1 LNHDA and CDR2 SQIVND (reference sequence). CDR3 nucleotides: TGTGCCAGTAGTATAGGGGGGCGACGATCTAGCACAGATACGCAGTATTTT. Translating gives CASSIGGRRSSTDTQYF.

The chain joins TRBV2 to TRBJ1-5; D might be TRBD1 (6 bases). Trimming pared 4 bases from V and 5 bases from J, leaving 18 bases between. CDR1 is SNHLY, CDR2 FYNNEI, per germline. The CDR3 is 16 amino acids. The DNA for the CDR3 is TGTGCCAGCAGTGGGGGTCTAGGACAGTTGCATCAGCCCCAGCATTTT. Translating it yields CASSGGLGQLHQPQHF. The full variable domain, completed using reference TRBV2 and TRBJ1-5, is EPEVTQTPSHQVTQMGQEVILRCVPISNHLYFYWYRQILGQKVEFLVSFYNNEISEKSEIFDDQFSVERPDGSNFTLKIRSTKLEDSAMYFCASSGGLGQLHQPQHFGDGTRLSIL.